Listed below are T cell receptor beta chains from one sample, sequenced in a study of shared clonotypes between healthy human individuals. The data were produced by immunoSEQ multiplex PCR, yet TCRdb's version contains in-frame clones alone and is incomplete. The sample contains a few million clones, just under 95% of which appear only once. Input material: naive CD4+ T cells from PBMCs. Source of these receptors: a man aged 18-30 years in good health. Some clones in this sample may be carry-over from other donors' samples. CDR3s include the opening cysteine and the closing phenylalanine or tryptophan.

j_call v_call cdr3_aa
TRBJ1-1 TRBV10-3 CAISGTDRANTEAFF
TRBJ2-5 TRBV4-2 CASSQEEGLALEETQYF
TRBJ2-2 TRBV19 CASSTHRKGAGELFF
TRBJ2-1 TRBV5-1 CASWSGGGSYNEQFF
TRBJ1-1 TRBV18 CASSPGQMNTEAFF
TRBJ1-2 TRBV7-2 CASSLFRGLNYGYTF
TRBJ2-7 TRBV7-2 CASSSVAGGTYEQYF
TRBJ2-7 TRBV10-1 CASPGQGVNYEQYF
TRBJ2-6 TRBV5-4 CASSLGIGANGGANVLTF
TRBJ2-3 TRBV30 CAWSGNRLAASTDTQYF
TRBJ2-5 TRBV27 CASSLLARQETQYF
TRBJ1-1 TRBV6-1 CASRDRINTEAFF
TRBJ2-3 TRBV5-4 CASSLGLAGSTDTQYF
TRBJ1-4 TRBV6-5 CASSSLGNEKLFF
TRBJ2-2 TRBV5-1 CASSLGRERTGELFF
TRBJ2-6 TRBV18 CASSSDRVGANVLTF
TRBJ1-5 TRBV27 CASSNRGLGQPQHF
TRBJ1-4 TRBV6-1 CASSERTGLFF
TRBJ1-6 TRBV5-6 CASSLVGGNSPLHF
TRBJ1-5 TRBV4-1 CASSQDATGLGNQPQHF
TRBJ2-1 TRBV28 CASIYGDRGGNEQFF
TRBJ1-2 TRBV5-1 CASSHPGRGLGYTF
TRBJ1-2 TRBV20-1 CSARGIYGYTF
TRBJ1-6 TRBV4-1 CASSQNSPLHF
TRBJ1-1 TRBV11-2 CASSPQFDGTEAFF
TRBJ1-5 TRBV9 CASSVGWGAVEPQHF
TRBJ2-2 TRBV6-1 CASSDLRRGSTGELFF
TRBJ1-5 TRBV7-8 CASSHLGSGPQHF
TRBJ2-3 TRBV11-2 CASSFKGASTDTQYF
TRBJ2-1 TRBV7-9 CASRLASGSYSYNEQFF
TRBJ2-3 TRBV5-1 CASSLTGGSSDTQYF
TRBJ2-7 TRBV2 CASRVSGGSSYEQYF
TRBJ2-5 TRBV7-2 CASSLTGKETQYF
TRBJ2-2 TRBV5-1 CASSLASDTGELFF
TRBJ2-5 TRBV10-1 CASSAGTAQETQYF
TRBJ1-1 TRBV6-6 CASRIGGGSTEAFF
TRBJ1-2 TRBV19 CASRRQGLEGYTF
TRBJ1-4 TRBV5-1 CASTPQEPANEKLFF
TRBJ2-1 TRBV6-6 CASSRAGRMNEQFF
TRBJ2-2 TRBV11-2 CASSPLRRTGELFF
TRBJ2-3 TRBV28 CASSLAGLAGGPDTQYF
TRBJ2-1 TRBV5-1 CASSSGTSGSFSYNEQFF
TRBJ2-3 TRBV9 CASSVGGSTDTQYF
TRBJ2-1 TRBV5-4 CASSGAVGSSYNEQFF
TRBJ2-4 TRBV30 CAWSVEGDGDIQYF
TRBJ1-5 TRBV6-5 CASSESIGQPQHF
TRBJ2-1 TRBV7-9 CASSLAQGGNEQFF
TRBJ1-2 TRBV19 CASSLGRYGYTF
TRBJ2-1 TRBV2 CASSELRTLYSYNEQFF
TRBJ2-2 TRBV28 CASTSPHRNTGELFF
TRBJ2-5 TRBV7-2 CASSPRASGLAVQETQYF
TRBJ2-7 TRBV27 CASSSLKRTWKDEQYF